What follows is one T cell receptor (beta chain) and its context. The table came from immunoSEQ multiplex PCR; TCRdb's copy has only in-frame clones and leaves some out. The repertoire holds 500,000 to 750,000 clones, with approximately 88% as singletons. The data derive from a study of shared T cell receptors in the human thymus. This CDR3 has 16 amino acids. Per germline, CDR1 SGHNT and CDR2 YYREEE (reference sequence). Losses at the gene ends were 3 bases for V and 7 bases for J; bases not matched to a gene: 12. This same sample was also part of a study on human thymus T cells. In that study: Thymus tissue was removed during corrective cardiac surgery.

The rearrangement joins TRBV5-4 to TRBJ2-1, with TRBD2 identical over 8 bases. The source of this sequence is a boy in the first two years of life with a congenital heart defect. Material for sequencing was thymocytes. In nucleotides, the CDR3 is TGTGCCAGCAGCTCGCCGGGACTAGGTATTTGGAATGAGCAGTTCTTC. It encodes CASSSPGLGIWNEQFF.